This T cell receptor beta chain was observed in a study of cytomegalovirus exposure and HLA in healthy donors. The CMV serostatus of this donor was not recorded. The ends lost 3 bases at V and 3 bases at J; junction bases unmatched: 10. This CDR3 has 16 residues. CDR1 and CDR2 from the germline V gene are LNHNV and YYDKDF (reference sequence). Use of 60 Vbeta and 13 Jbeta primers characterized the PCR. Data came from immunoSEQ multiplex PCR; TCRdb stores just in-frame clones and leaves some out. The data contain more than 90,000 clones, roughly 82% of them singletons. This chain links TRBV15 with TRBJ1-2; 7 bases map to TRBD1. This clonotype was sampled from a human donor in good health. The sample comprised PBMCs. CDR3 sequence (DNA): TGTGCCACCAGCAGCACAGGTGGGCAGGGGGACTATGGCTACACCTTC. Its protein product is CATSSTGGQGDYGYTF. The full variable domain, completed using reference TRBV15 and TRBJ1-2, is DAMVIQNPRYQVTQFGKPVTLSCSQTLNHNVMYWYQQKSSQAPKLLFHYYDKDFNNEADTPDNFQSRRPNTSFCFLDIRSPGLGDTAMYLCATSSTGGQGDYGYTFGSGTRLTVV.